This T cell receptor (beta chain) was recorded in a study of cytotoxic CD8 clonotypes in ibrutinib-treated CLL. Study context: Among responders, some 25 were partial and 2 complete; after median approximately 68 months, 14 stayed remitted and some 12 progressed.

The V gene's germline CDR1 is SGHDT and CDR2 YYEEEE. Trimming left V 0 bases short and J 7 bases short, with 14 bases between. This CDR3 region has 15 residues. TCRdb's table, derived via immunoSEQ multiplex PCR, lists solely in-frame clones and lacks some. The sample includes fewer than 400,000 clones, about 61% of them seen just once. V is TRBV5-6 and J is TRBJ1-5, with D unclear. The source of this sequence is a human donor with chronic lymphocytic leukemia. Material: PBMCs, obtained after 36 months of ibrutinib treatment. The CDR3 protein is CASSLVGRPSQPQHF. The CDR3 DNA is TGTGCCAGCAGCTTGGTCGGGCGTCCGAGCCAGCCCCAGCATTTT.